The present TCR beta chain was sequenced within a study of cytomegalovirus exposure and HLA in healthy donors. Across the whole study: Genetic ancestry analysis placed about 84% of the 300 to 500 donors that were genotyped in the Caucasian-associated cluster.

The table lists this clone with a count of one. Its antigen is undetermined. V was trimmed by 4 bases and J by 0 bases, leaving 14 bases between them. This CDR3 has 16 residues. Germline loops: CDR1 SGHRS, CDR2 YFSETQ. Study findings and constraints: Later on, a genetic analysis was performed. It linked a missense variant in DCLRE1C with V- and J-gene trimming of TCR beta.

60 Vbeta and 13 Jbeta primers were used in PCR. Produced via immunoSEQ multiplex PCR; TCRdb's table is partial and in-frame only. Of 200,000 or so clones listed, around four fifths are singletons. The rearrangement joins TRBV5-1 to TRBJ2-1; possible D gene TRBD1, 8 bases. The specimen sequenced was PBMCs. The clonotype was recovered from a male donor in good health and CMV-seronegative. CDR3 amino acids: CASSQQGGSSYNEQFF. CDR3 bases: TGCGCCAGCAGCCAACAGGGGGGGAGCTCCTACAATGAGCAGTTCTTC.